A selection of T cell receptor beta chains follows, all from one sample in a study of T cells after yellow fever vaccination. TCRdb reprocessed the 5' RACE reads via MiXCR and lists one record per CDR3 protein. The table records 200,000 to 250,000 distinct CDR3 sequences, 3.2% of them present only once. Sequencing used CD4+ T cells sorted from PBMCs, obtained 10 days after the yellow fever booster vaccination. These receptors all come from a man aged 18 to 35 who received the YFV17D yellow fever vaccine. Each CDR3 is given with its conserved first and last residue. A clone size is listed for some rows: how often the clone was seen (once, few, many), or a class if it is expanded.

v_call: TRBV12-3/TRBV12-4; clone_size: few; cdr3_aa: CASSLRYNGVAGYTF
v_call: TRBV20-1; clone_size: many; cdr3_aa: CSAGPHVNIQYF
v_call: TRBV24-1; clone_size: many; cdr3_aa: CATSGTGTGLNEQFF
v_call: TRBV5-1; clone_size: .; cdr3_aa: CASSLNLGGTEAFF
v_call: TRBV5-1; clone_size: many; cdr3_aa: CASSPGGTLSSYNEQFF
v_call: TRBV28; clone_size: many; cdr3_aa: CASSFSRGKNIQYF
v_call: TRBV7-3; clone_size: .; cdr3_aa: CASSLGTLSYNEQFF
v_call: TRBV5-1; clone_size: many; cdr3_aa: CASSLGTTVNTEAFF
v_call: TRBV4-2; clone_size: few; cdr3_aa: CASSQASGDVGNIQYF
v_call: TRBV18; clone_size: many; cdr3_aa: CASSPHLELTGELFF
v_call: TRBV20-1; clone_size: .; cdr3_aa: CSAHRDSHWDTEAFF
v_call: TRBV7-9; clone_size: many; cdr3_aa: CASSPLGVVGLEQFF
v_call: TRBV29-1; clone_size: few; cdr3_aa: CSVEEAMNTEAFF
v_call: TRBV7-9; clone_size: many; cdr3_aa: CASNSWQVANEQFF
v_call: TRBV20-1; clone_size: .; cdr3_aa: CSARNPPGFGTDTQYF
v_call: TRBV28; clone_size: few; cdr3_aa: CASGQGGFNYGYTF
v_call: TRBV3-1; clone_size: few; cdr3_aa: CASSLTTGETQYF
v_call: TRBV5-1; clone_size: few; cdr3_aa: CASSLGTFQGGTEAFF
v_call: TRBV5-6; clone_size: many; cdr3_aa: CASSYDRVTDTQYF
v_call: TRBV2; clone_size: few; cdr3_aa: CASRVQVQETQYF
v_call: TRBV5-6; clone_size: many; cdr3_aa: CASQLWVSGANVLTF
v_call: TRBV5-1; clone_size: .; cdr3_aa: CASSLKRGVYNEQFF
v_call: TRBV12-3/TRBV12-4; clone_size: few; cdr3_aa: CASSWGQGIQPQHF
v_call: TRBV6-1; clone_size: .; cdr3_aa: CASSDWGRTDTQYF